These 11 T cell receptor beta chains share one sample of origin, sequenced in a study of shared clonotypes between healthy human individuals. Clones were read by immunoSEQ multiplex PCR, and TCRdb kept only the in-frame ones, dropping some. Here the sample spans about 1,500,000 clones, roughly 96% being singletons. Material: naive CD4+ T cells sorted from blood. Subset meaning: CD45RA+ positively selected. The receptors stem from a young man in good health.

J is TRBJ2-4 and V is TRBV19; D is perhaps TRBD1 (7 bases). V lost 6 bases and J lost 6, with 18 bases in between. This CDR3 comprises 15 residues. The germline CDR1 and CDR2 sequences are LNHDA and SQIVND (reference sequence). This CDR3 is CASSLRGAQRNIQYF. The CDR3 nucleotides read TGTGCCAGTAGCCTCAGGGGGGCGCAGAGAAACATTCAGTACTTC.

The gene calls are TRBV9 and TRBJ2-2; D gene unclear. The CDR3 spans 14 residues. Germline loops: CDR1 SGDLS, CDR2 YYNGEE. Trimming removed 2 bases from V and 6 bases from J, with 11 bases in between. The DNA of the CDR3 is TGTGCCAGCAGCGTCTTAACCACGTCCGGGGAGCTGTTTTTT. This sequence encodes CASSVLTTSGELFF. The full variable domain, rest sourced from reference TRBV9 and TRBJ2-2, is DSGVTQTPKHLITATGQRVTLRCSPRSGDLSVYWYQQSLDQGLQFLIQYYNGEERAKGNILERFSAQQFPDLHSELNLSSLELGDSALYFCASSVLTTSGELFFGEGSRLTVL.

This rearrangement joins TRBV4-3 to TRBJ2-1; D may be TRBD1 (5 bases). Germline V gene lookup returns CDR1 LGHNA and CDR2 YSLEER. The CDR3 contains 11 residues. Trimming cost V 6 bases and J 7 bases, with 7 bases left between them. The CDR3 bases are TGCGCCAGCAGGGACACAAATGAGCAGTTCTTC. Its protein product is CASRDTNEQFF.

This chain joins TRBV2 and TRBJ2-1; D is uncertain. V gave up 10 bases and J gave up 8 bases, with 21 bases separating them. Germline V gene sequence: CDR1 SNHLY, CDR2 FYNNEI. The CDR3 covers 14 residues. The CDR3 loop reads CAIRLPQERDEQFF. The DNA for the CDR3 is TGTGCCATCCGCCTGCCTCAGGAACGGGATGAGCAGTTCTTC.

Regarding this clone: Other DNA sequences of this sample code for an identical CDR3. The rearrangement links TRBV5-1 to TRBJ2-2, with 11 nucleotides matching TRBD2. The germline V gene encodes CDR1 SGHRS and CDR2 YFSETQ. There are 16 residues in the CDR3. With 2 bases clipped from V and 1 base from J, the junction kept 1 base outside the gene matches. CDR3 sequence reads: CASSLGTSGNTGELFF. The CDR3 bases are TGCGCCAGCAGCTTAGGGACTAGCGGGAACACCGGGGAGCTGTTTTTT.

The chain joins TRBV19 to TRBJ2-1; D might be TRBD2 (6 bases). The CDR3 is 11 residues long. V was pared by 1 base and J by 14 bases, with 9 bases between. CDR1 and CDR2 from the germline V gene are LNHDA and SQIVND (reference sequence). Here the CDR3 reads CASSIVGEEFF. The CDR3 coding sequence is TGTGCCAGTAGTATAGTCGGGGAGGAGTTCTTC. Full variable domain (outside the CDR3, taken from reference TRBV19 and TRBJ2-1): DGGITQSPKYLFRKEGQNVTLSCEQNLNHDAMYWYRQDPGQGLRLIYYSQIVNDFQKGDIAEGYSVSREKKESFPLTVTSAQKNPTAFYLCASSIVGEEFFGPGTRLTVL.

The chain joins TRBV4-1 to TRBJ1-5; D possibly corresponds to TRBD1 (6 bases). CDR1 MGHRA and CDR2 YSYEKL come from the germline V gene. V gave up 4 bases and J gave up 0 bases, with 13 bases separating them. The CDR3 spans 16 residues. CDR3 loop: CASSLGRGISNQPQHF. Here the CDR3 DNA reads TGCGCCAGCAGCCTTGGGAGGGGGATTAGCAATCAGCCCCAGCATTTT.

A word on this clone: Other nucleotide sequences from this sample produce the same CDR3. The chain carries TRBV5-5 and TRBJ1-5, with unresolved D. The CDR3 length is 13 residues. Between the trimmed V and J ends, which lost 0 bases and 4 bases, there was a span of 5 bases. Germline V CDR1 and CDR2: SGHKS, YYEKEE (reference sequence). CDR3 residues: CASSLAGNQPQHF. The CDR3 DNA reads TGTGCCAGCAGCTTGGCGGGAAATCAGCCCCAGCATTTT.

This clone is a singleton in its sample. The rearrangement joins TRBV4-2 to TRBJ2-3; D gene ambiguous. The CDR3 totals 15 residues. The V and J ends lost 0 bases and 6 bases respectively, with 13 bases between them. Germline V CDR1 and CDR2: LGHNA, YNFKEQ. The CDR3 coding sequence is TGTGCCAGCAGCCAAGATACCCGGGCGGCGGATACGCAGTATTTT. It specifies CASSQDTRAADTQYF.

The genes are TRBV9 and TRBJ2-2; TRBD1 matches at 9 bases. Germline lookup yields CDR1 SGDLS and CDR2 YYNGEE. With V trimmed by 4 bases and J by 1 base, 8 bases remained unmatched. The length of the CDR3 is 17 residues. The CDR3 region has the DNA TGTGCCAGCAGCTTCCAACCGGACAGGGGGAACACCGGGGAGCTGTTTTTT. Amino acids: CASSFQPDRGNTGELFF.

This chain connects TRBV18 to TRBJ2-5, with D unclear. Germline-derived CDR1 and CDR2 are KGHSH and LQKENI. V lost 1 base to trimming and J lost 0 bases, with 9 bases between them. This CDR3 has 15 amino acids. The CDR3 protein is CASSPLGPNQETQYF. The CDR3 DNA follows: TGTGCCAGCTCACCACTAGGGCCGAACCAAGAGACCCAGTACTTC.